This entry lists 15 T cell receptor beta chains sequenced from one sample in a study of cytomegalovirus exposure and HLA in healthy donors. Sequencing used immunoSEQ multiplex PCR; TCRdb keeps in-frame clones, though not all of them. The sample shows about 67,000 clones, 94% of them seen only once. The specimen was PBMCs. The receptors here all came from a woman between 18 and 29 years old in good health and CMV-seronegative.

The rearrangement links TRBV2 to TRBJ1-5; possible D gene TRBD1, 5 bases. V was shortened by 1 base and J by 3 bases, with 10 bases between the two germline ends. The CDR3 is 15 amino acids. CDR1 and CDR2 from the germline V gene are SNHLY and FYNNEI. This chain's CDR3 is CASSEEGINNQPQHF. In nucleotides, the CDR3 is TGTGCCAGCAGTGAAGAGGGGATCAACAATCAGCCCCAGCATTTT.

The chain combines TRBV4-2 with TRBJ1-2; TRBD1 agrees at 8 bases. The CDR3 sequence is 16 residues long. CDR1 and CDR2 (germline): LGHNA, YNFKEQ. The trim removed 2 bases at V and 0 bases at J, leaving 5 bases unmatched. The DNA of the CDR3 is TGTGCCAGCAGCCAAAACAGGGGGGTAGCTAACTATGGCTACACCTTC. It encodes CASSQNRGVANYGYTF.

J is TRBJ2-3 and V is TRBV4-3, with 7 positions matching TRBD1. With 3 bases clipped from V and 3 bases from J, the junction kept 3 bases outside the gene matches. CDR3 length: 14 residues. Germline CDR1 is LGHNA and CDR2 is YSLEER. This CDR3 is CASSHDRETDTQYF. Written as DNA, the CDR3 is TGCGCCAGCAGCCACGACAGGGAGACAGATACGCAGTATTTT.

The rearrangement links TRBV7-6 to TRBJ2-7; 9 nucleotides match TRBD1. Unmatched junction bases numbered 4, after V lost 0 bases and J lost 4 bases. CDR3 length equals 15 residues. In germline, CDR1 is SGHVS, CDR2 FNYEAQ. CDR3 in amino acids: CASSLAGTGRYEQYF. DNA of the CDR3: TGTGCCAGCAGCTTAGCGGGGACAGGGAGGTACGAGCAGTACTTC.

The chain couples TRBV9 to TRBJ2-1; 13 bases agree with TRBD2. The CDR3 totals 16 residues. V gave up 2 bases and J gave up 5 bases; unmatched junction bases: 4. Germline CDR1 SGDLS, CDR2 YYNGEE. The CDR3 region is CASSVRLAGGHNEQFF. CDR3 DNA: TGTGCCAGCAGCGTTCGACTAGCGGGGGGACACAATGAGCAGTTCTTC.

Remarks on this clone: Relative to the germline gene, one junction end is altered; a read error may explain this. J is TRBJ2-1 and V is TRBV28; a weak D match, TRBD2 (5 bases). The CDR3 sequence is 13 residues long. Germline V gene data show CDR1 as MDHEN and CDR2 as SYDVKM. The chain's CDR3 is CASSLGLGFPHVF. Written as DNA, the CDR3 is TGTGCCAGCAGTTTAGGACTGGGCTTCCCGCATGTCTTC. The entire variable domain, with the rest obtained from reference TRBV28 and TRBJ2-1, is as follows: DVKVTQSSRYLVKRTGEKVFLECVQDMDHENMFWYRQDPGLGLRLIYFSYDVKMKEKGDIPEGYSVSREKKERFSLILESASTNQTSMYLCASSLGLGFPHVFGPGTRLTVL.

This clone was recorded only once. CDR3 amino acids: CASSLGQAGSYNEQFF. CDR3 coding DNA: TGTGCCAGCAGCTTGGGCCAAGCGGGGTCCTACAATGAGCAGTTCTTC. This chain links TRBV5-8 with TRBJ2-1; TRBD2 matches 7 bases. The germline V gene has CDR1 SGHTS and CDR2 YDEGEE. This CDR3 region has 16 residues. V shed 0 bases and J 1 base; nucleotides not matched to a gene: 4. Complete variable domain (other parts from reference TRBV5-8 and TRBJ2-1): EAGVTQSPTHLIKTRGQQATLRCSPISGHTSVYWYQQALGLGLQFLLWYDEGEERNRGNFPPRFSGRQFPNYSSELNVNALELEDSALYLCASSLGQAGSYNEQFFGPGTRLTVL.

The chain links TRBV9 to TRBJ2-7; 9 bases line up with TRBD1. Germline CDR1 SGDLS, CDR2 YYNGEE. J lost 5 bases, V lost 3 bases, and 12 bases had no gene match. The CDR3 totals 16 residues. The CDR3 DNA follows: TGTGCCAGCAGCGCAGCCCAACAGGGGGCGCGCAACGAGCAGTACTTC. Protein: CASSAAQQGARNEQYF.

V is TRBV14 and J is TRBJ2-5; 13 nucleotides agree with TRBD2. V was pared by 1 base and J by 1 base, with 3 bases of the junction left unmatched. This CDR3 is 17 amino acids long. The germline V gene encodes CDR1 SGHDN and CDR2 FVKESK. The CDR3 reads CASSQATSGGAQETQYF. CDR3 coding DNA: TGTGCCAGCAGCCAAGCAACTAGCGGGGGGGCCCAAGAGACCCAGTACTTC.

A word on this clone: The junction differs from germline at one of its ends, possibly a read error. V gene TRBV5-1 combines with J gene TRBJ2-3, with no clear D. Germline V gives CDR1 SGHRS, CDR2 YFSETQ. CDR3 length: 13 residues. This CDR3 reads CASSLISKDTQYF. CDR3 nucleotides: TGCGCCAGCAGCTTAATTAGCAAAGATACGCAGTATTTT.

V usage is TRBV7-2 and J usage is TRBJ2-1; tentatively, D is TRBD1 (6 bases). The germline V gene encodes CDR1 SGHTA and CDR2 FQGNSA. V was pared by 5 bases and J by 5 bases, with 13 bases between. The CDR3 totals 14 residues. DNA of the CDR3: TGTGCCAGCAGCCCCAGGGGTGACAACAATGAGCAGTTCTTC. Protein sequence: CASSPRGDNNEQFF.

The rearrangement joins TRBV6-1 to TRBJ2-2; TRBD1 aligns across 9 bases. V was pared by 4 bases and J by 0 bases, with 3 bases of the junction left unmatched. Germline assignment: CDR1 MNHNS and CDR2 SASEGT. The CDR3 is 16 amino acids. CDR3 residues: CASSARDRANTGELFF. CDR3 nucleotide sequence: TGTGCCAGCAGTGCCCGGGACAGGGCGAACACCGGGGAGCTGTTTTTT.

The CDR3 bases are TGTGCCAGCAGGGGGGCGTGGAGCTCCTACGAGCAGTACTTC. Amino acids: CASRGAWSSYEQYF. The V and J genes are TRBV27 and TRBJ2-7; perhaps TRBD1 as D (6 bases). CDR3 length equals 14 residues. The V and J ends lost 6 bases and 0 bases respectively, with 12 bases between them. Germline CDR1 reads MNHEY; CDR2 reads SMNVEV (reference sequence).

The chain couples TRBV6-1 to TRBJ1-2; tentatively, D is TRBD1 (5 bases). Germline V gene sequence: CDR1 MNHNS, CDR2 SASEGT. Trimming pared 6 bases from V and 8 bases from J, leaving 22 bases between. There are 15 residues in the CDR3. In DNA, the CDR3 is TGTGCCAGCAGAGACAGAGAGGATTTCTTCGGGGGCTACACCTTC. Amino acids: CASRDREDFFGGYTF.

This clone was recorded once. The chain carries TRBV28 and TRBJ1-2, with 8 nucleotides matching TRBD1. The CDR3 has 12 residues. CDR1 is MDHEN and CDR2 is SYDVKM in the germline V gene. J was trimmed by 2 bases and V by 9 bases; bases with no gene match: 2. The CDR3 region has the DNA TGTGCCAGTCGACAGGGGAACTATGGCTACACCTTC. As protein: CASRQGNYGYTF.